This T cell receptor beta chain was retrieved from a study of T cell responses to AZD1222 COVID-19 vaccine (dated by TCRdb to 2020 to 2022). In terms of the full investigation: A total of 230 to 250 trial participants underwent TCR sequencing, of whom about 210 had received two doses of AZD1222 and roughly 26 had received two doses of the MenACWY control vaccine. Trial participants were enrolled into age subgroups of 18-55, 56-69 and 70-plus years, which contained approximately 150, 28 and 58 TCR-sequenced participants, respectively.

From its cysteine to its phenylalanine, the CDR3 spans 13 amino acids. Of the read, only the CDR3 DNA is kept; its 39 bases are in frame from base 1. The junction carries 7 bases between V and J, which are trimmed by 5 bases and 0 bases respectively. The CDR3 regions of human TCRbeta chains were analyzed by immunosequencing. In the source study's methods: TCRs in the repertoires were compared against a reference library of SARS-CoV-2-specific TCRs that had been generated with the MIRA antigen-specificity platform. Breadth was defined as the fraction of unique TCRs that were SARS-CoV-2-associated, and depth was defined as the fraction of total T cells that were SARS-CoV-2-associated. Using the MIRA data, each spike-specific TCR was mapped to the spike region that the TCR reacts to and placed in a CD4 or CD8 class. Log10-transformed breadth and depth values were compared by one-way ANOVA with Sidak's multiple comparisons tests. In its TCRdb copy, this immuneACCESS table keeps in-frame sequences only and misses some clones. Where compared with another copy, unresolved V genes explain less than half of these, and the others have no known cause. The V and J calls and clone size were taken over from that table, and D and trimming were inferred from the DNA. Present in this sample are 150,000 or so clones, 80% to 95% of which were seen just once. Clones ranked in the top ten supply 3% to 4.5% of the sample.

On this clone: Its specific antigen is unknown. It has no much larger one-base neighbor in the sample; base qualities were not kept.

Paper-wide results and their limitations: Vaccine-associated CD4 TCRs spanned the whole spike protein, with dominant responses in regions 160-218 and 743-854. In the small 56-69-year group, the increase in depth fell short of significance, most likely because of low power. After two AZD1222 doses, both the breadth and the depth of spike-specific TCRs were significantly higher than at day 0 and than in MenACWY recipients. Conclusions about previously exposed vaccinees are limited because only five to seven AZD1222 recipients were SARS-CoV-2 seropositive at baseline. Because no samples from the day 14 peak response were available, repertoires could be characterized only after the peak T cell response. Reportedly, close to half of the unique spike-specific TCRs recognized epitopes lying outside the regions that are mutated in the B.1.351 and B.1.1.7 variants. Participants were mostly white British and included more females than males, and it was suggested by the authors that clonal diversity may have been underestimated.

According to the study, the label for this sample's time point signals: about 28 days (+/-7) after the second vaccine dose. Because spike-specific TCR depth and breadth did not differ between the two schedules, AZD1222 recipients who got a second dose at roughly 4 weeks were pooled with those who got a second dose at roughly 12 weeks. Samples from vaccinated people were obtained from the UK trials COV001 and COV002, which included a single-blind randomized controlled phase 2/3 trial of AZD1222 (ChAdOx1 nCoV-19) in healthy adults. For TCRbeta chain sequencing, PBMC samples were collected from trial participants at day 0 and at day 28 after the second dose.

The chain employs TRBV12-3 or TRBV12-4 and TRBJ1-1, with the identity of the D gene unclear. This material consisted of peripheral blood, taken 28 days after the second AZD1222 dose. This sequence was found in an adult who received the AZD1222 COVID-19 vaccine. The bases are TGTGCCAGCAGTACAGCCCTGAACACTGAAGCTTTCTTT. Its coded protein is CASSTALNTEAFF.